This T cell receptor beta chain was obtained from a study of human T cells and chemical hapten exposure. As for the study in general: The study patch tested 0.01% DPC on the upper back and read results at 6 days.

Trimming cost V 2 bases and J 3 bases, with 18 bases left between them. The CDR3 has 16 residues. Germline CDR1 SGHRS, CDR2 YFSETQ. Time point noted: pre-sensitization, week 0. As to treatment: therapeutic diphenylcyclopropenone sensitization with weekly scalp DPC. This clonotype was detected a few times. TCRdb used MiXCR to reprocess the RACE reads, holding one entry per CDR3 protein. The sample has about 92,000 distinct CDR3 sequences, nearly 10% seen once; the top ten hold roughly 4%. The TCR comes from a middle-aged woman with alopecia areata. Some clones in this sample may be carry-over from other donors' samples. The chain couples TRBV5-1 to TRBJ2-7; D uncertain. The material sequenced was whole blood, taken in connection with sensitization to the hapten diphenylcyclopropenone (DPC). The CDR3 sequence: CASSFFPGAGSYEQYF. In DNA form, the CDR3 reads TGCGCCAGCAGCTTTTTCCCCGGAGCAGGCAGCTACGAGCAGTACTTC. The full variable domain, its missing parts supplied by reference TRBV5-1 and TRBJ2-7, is KAGVTQTPRYLIKTRGQQVTLSCSPISGHRSVSWYQQTPGQGLQFLFEYFSETQRNKGNFPGRFSGRQFSNSRSEMNVSTLELGDSALYLCASSFFPGAGSYEQYFGPGTRLTVT.